There are many counts of the clone carrying this T cell receptor (beta chain). Its matching antigen is unknown. A single record per CDR3 protein comes from TCRdb applying MiXCR to the reads. The repertoire holds about 920,000 distinct CDR3 sequences, with roughly 30% as singletons. The germline gives CDR1 SGHVS, CDR2 FNYEAQ. Trimming took off 2 bases at V and 0 bases at J, with 12 bases between the two ends. CDR3 length: 16 amino acids. This sample stems from a study of T cell repertoires in cytomegalovirus infection. In the study overall: Selected CMV epitopes included recently identified HLA-C-restricted ones as well as well-studied HLA-B-restricted ones. Public TCR beta signatures provided an indication of both CMV infection and a matching HLA type. Findings and limits, study-wide: CMV-specific TCR beta clonotypes restricted by HLA-C were the ones dominating the ex vivo response. Summed frequency of public TCR beta families distinguished CMV carriers with the relevant HLA.

This clonotype originated in a human donor in good health (CMV status not recorded). Some clones in this sample may be carry-over from other donors' samples. Sequences were derived from cultured CD8+ T cells from PBMCs, sampled from culture after CMV antigen stimulation. The V gene is TRBV7-6, the J gene TRBJ2-3, with D tentatively TRBD1 (6 bases). This chain's CDR3 is CASSLWSQGSTDTQYF. In nucleotides, the CDR3 is TGTGCCAGCAGCTTATGGTCGCAGGGGAGCACAGATACGCAGTATTTT.